This T cell receptor (beta chain) was identified in a study of blood T cell repertoires in COVID-19 (dated by TCRdb to 2020 to 2022). Background for the entire study: The collaborator samples originated in the United States, Italy and Spain and spanned the acute and convalescent phases of COVID-19. The samples were drawn from two sources: the first 160 participants of the ongoing ImmuneRACE study, and about 1,300 subjects contributed by 6 global collaborators. Nearly every sample came with metadata listing a de-identified subject ID, COVID-19 status, age in years and sex. The dataset comprised deeply sampled blood TCRbeta repertoires from subjects exposed to, actively infected with, or recovered from COVID-19. A freely available public database, intended as a resource for researchers studying the immune response to SARS-CoV-2, is where the repertoires were released. Where available, HLA class I and class II types were obtained from metadata supplied by the sample provider rather than from assay-based typing. The material from the prospective study consisted of cDNA or gDNA derived from T cells, B-cell-depleted T cells, or PBMCs.

TCRbeta CDR3 regions were amplified from genomic DNA by means of the immunoSEQ Assay, a bias-controlled multiplex PCR. On the study's bioinformatics: The number of nucleated cells in each sample was estimated from the amplification of reference gene primers within the assay. To quantify the absolute abundance of each unique TCRbeta CDR3 rearrangement, sequence reads were collapsed and filtered. For each sample, productive Simpson clonality was calculated as the square root of Simpson's diversity index across productive rearrangements. TCRdb carries this immuneACCESS record with in-frame sequences only. Its versions omit some clonotypes, under half of them owing to an unresolved V gene in the studies checked, with the rest unexplained. Clone size and V and J calls were adopted from that table, with D and trimming inferred from the DNA. This sample holds 150,000 to 200,000 clones; about 88% were observed only once. The ten largest account for approximately 2.9% of the sample.

What the work shows at the level of the full study, not this receptor alone: How much clinical and demographic metadata was included differed by source and by participant, and the metadata was provided uncurated.

About this clone: There is no known antigen for this receptor. No base-level quality is on record; no much larger clone is a single base apart.

Each collaborating institution followed its own protocols to collect whole blood in K2EDTA tubes. For TCRbeta analysis, collaborators shipped samples as frozen whole blood, isolated PBMCs, or DNA extracted from either of those sample types. The CDR3 spans 15 residues, from the cysteine through the phenylalanine. This entry keeps only the CDR3 DNA: 45 bases, framed from base 1. The junction carries 11 bases between V and J, which are trimmed by 4 bases and 4 bases respectively. The germline V gene supplies CDR1 SGHDN and CDR2 FVKESK. The source is a woman in her thirties with active or convalescent COVID-19. The rearranged chain carries TRBV14 and TRBJ1-6; possibly the D gene is TRBD1, per 6 matching bases. Sequencing input: peripheral blood. Here the CDR3 is given as CASSRLQGYNSPLHF. The nucleotides are TGTGCCAGCAGCCGCCTACAGGGTTATAATTCACCCCTCCACTTT.